The 27 T cell receptor beta chains given below trace back to one sample, sequenced in a study of early stage breast cancer tumors. Profiling relied on immunoSEQ multiplex PCR, and the TCRdb table lists in-frame clones only, not all of them. The sample lists 60,000 to 75,000 clones; roughly 80% were seen once. Sequences were obtained from blood. Receptors originate from a person aged 35-49 years with breast cancer.

The chain links TRBV2 to TRBJ2-7, with a weak D call TRBD2 (5 bases). Trimming took off 6 bases at V and 5 bases at J, with 17 bases between the two ends. Germline V gene sequence: CDR1 SNHLY, CDR2 FYNNEI. The CDR3 runs 14 residues. This CDR3 reads CASRFSVGMDEQYF. The CDR3 DNA sequence: TGTGCCAGCAGATTTAGCGTTGGGATGGACGAGCAGTACTTC.

This clone was observed a few times. This chain uses TRBV19 with TRBJ1-1; D unclear. The CDR3 extends over 11 amino acids. CDR1 and CDR2 (germline): LNHDA, SQIVND (reference sequence). Between the trimmed V and J ends, which lost 3 bases and 1 base, there was a span of 0 bases. CDR3 sequence: CASSMNTEAFF. CDR3 sequence (DNA): TGTGCCAGTAGTATGAACACTGAAGCTTTCTTT.

This clone was seen just once. The chain carries TRBV11-2 and TRBJ1-4; D remains ambiguous. The CDR3 is made up of 15 amino acids. Trimming stripped 2 bases from V and 4 bases from J, with 11 bases between. The germline CDR1 and CDR2 sequences are SGHAT and FQNNGV. CDR3 residues: CASSLMRQINEKLFF. DNA for the CDR3: TGTGCCAGCAGCTTAATGAGGCAGATTAATGAAAAACTGTTTTTT. The full variable domain, its missing parts supplied by reference TRBV11-2 and TRBJ1-4, is EAGVAQSPRYKIIEKRQSVAFWCNPISGHATLYWYQQILGQGPKLLIQFQNNGVVDDSQLPKDRFSAERLKGVDSTLKIQPAKLEDSAVYLCASSLMRQINEKLFFGSGTQLSVL.

This rearrangement joins TRBV5-1 to TRBJ2-6, with D possibly matching TRBD1 (6 bases). Germline CDR1 and CDR2: SGHRS and YFSETQ. Between the trimmed V and J ends, which lost 5 bases and 0 bases, there was a span of 9 bases. This CDR3 is 15 amino acids long. CDR3 sequence (DNA): TGCGCCAGCAGGGACAGACCCTCTGGGGCCAACGTCCTGACTTTC. It codes for CASRDRPSGANVLTF.

V usage is TRBV27 and J usage is TRBJ1-5; possible D gene TRBD1, 6 bases. There are 15 residues in the CDR3. The germline V gene encodes CDR1 MNHEY and CDR2 SMNVEV (reference sequence). Trimming removed 6 bases at V and 1 base at J, with 13 bases between. This chain's CDR3 is CASSRNRESNQPQHF. CDR3 DNA sequence: TGTGCCAGCAGCCGAAACAGGGAAAGCAATCAGCCCCAGCATTTT.

The rearrangement links TRBV6-4 to TRBJ1-4; D remains ambiguous. CDR1 and CDR2 (germline): MRHNA, SNTAGT. CDR3 size: 12 residues. The V end was cut by 0 bases, the J end by 10 bases, with 6 bases between. CDR3 bases: TGTGCCAGCAGTGACTCGAGTGGAAAACTGTTTTTT. Its protein is CASSDSSGKLFF.

This rearrangement joins TRBV30 to TRBJ2-2; 11 bases fit TRBD2. The germline CDR1 and CDR2 sequences are GTSNPN and SVGIG (reference sequence). Germline trimming cut 3 bases from V and 6 bases from J; bases unmatched to any gene: 6. The CDR3 extends over 15 amino acids. The CDR3 here is CAWSHTSGRAGELFF. As DNA, the CDR3 is TGTGCCTGGAGCCACACTAGCGGGAGAGCCGGGGAGCTGTTTTTT.

This chain joins TRBV5-1 and TRBJ2-7, with D possibly being TRBD2 (5 bases). CDR1 SGHRS and CDR2 YFSETQ come from the germline V gene. V lost 3 bases and J 3 bases, leaving 13 bases between the germline ends. The CDR3 contains 14 residues. CDR3 nucleotides: TGCGCCAGCAGCTCGGGATCCTGGGACTACGAGCAGTACTTC. Translation: CASSSGSWDYEQYF.

This chain's CDR3 is CASSFAPGQGAYEQYF. As DNA, the CDR3 is TGCGCCAGCAGCTTTGCCCCGGGACAGGGGGCTTACGAGCAGTACTTC. The rearrangement links TRBV5-1 to TRBJ2-7, with TRBD1 identical over 12 bases. Looked up from germline, CDR1 is SGHRS and CDR2 is YFSETQ. Trimming removed 2 bases from V and 4 bases from J; junction bases left unmatched: 7. This CDR3 contains 16 residues.

J is TRBJ2-5 and V is TRBV7-3, with D possibly TRBD2 on 5 matching bases. The germline gives CDR1 SGHTA, CDR2 FQGTGA. With 2 bases removed from V and 2 bases from J, the gap between germline ends came to 6 bases. The CDR3 totals 13 residues. The CDR3 loop is CASSLGLQETQYF. Here the CDR3 DNA reads TGTGCCAGCAGCTTAGGACTTCAAGAGACCCAGTACTTC.

This clone occurred a few times. The V call is TRBV2, the J call TRBJ2-7; the match to TRBD1 covers 9 bases. Germline lookup yields CDR1 SNHLY and CDR2 FYNNEI. The length of the CDR3 is 12 residues. The V segment lost 10 bases and the J segment 2 bases; nucleotides outside the gene matches: 3. The CDR3 nucleotides read TGTGCCATCGGACAGGGGACCTACGAGCAGTACTTC. It yields the protein CAIGQGTYEQYF.

This clone was found a few times. This sequence joins TRBV7-9 and TRBJ2-7; 11 nucleotides match TRBD2. The CDR3 totals 15 residues. Per the germline V gene, CDR1 is SEHNR and CDR2 is FQNEAQ (reference sequence). J gave up 5 bases and V 8 bases, and 11 bases lay outside the gene matches. Here the CDR3 reads CASHPLAGGWHEQYF. Written as DNA, the CDR3 is TGTGCCAGCCACCCTCTAGCGGGAGGTTGGCACGAGCAGTACTTC.

The rearrangement joins TRBV6-5 to TRBJ2-1; 7 bases align to TRBD2. Trimming removed 2 bases from V and 11 bases from J; junction bases left unmatched: 9. CDR3 length equals 14 residues. Germline-derived CDR1 and CDR2 are MNHEY and SVGAGI. The CDR3 here is CASSYDPGRPQQFF. For the CDR3, the DNA is TGTGCCAGCAGTTACGACCCCGGGAGGCCTCAGCAGTTCTTC.

The chain links TRBV15 to TRBJ2-1; TRBD2 is a possible D gene (5 bases). Germline V gene lookup returns CDR1 LNHNV and CDR2 YYDKDF (reference sequence). The CDR3 consists of 18 residues. Trimming took off 7 bases at V and 0 bases at J, with 22 bases between the two ends. CDR3 coding DNA: TGTGCCACCAAGCGAGGTAACTCGTACGGGGACTCCTACAATGAGCAGTTCTTC. It yields the protein CATKRGNSYGDSYNEQFF.

The sample holds a few counts of this clone. The chain links TRBV18 to TRBJ1-5; D is perhaps TRBD1 (5 bases). The CDR3 loop spans 13 amino acids. The V and J ends lost 5 bases and 1 base respectively, with 6 bases between them. Germline V gene data show CDR1 as KGHSH and CDR2 as LQKENI. The chain's CDR3 is CASSGGSNQPQHF. In nucleotides, the CDR3 is TGTGCCAGCTCAGGGGGGAGCAATCAGCCCCAGCATTTT. The full variable domain, rest sourced from reference TRBV18 and TRBJ1-5, is NAGVMQNPRHLVRRRGQEARLRCSPMKGHSHVYWYRQLPEEGLKFMVYLQKENIIDESGMPKERFSAEFPKEGPSILRIQQVVRGDSAAYFCASSGGSNQPQHFGDGTRLSIL.

V gene TRBV11-3 combines with J gene TRBJ2-7, with D perhaps TRBD1 or TRBD2 (5 bases each). V was shortened by 3 bases and J by 1 base, with 10 bases between the two germline ends. CDR3 size: 14 residues. Germline V gene sequence: CDR1 SGHNT, CDR2 YENEEA. The CDR3 region is CASSFGTESYEQYF. DNA for the CDR3: TGTGCCAGCAGCTTCGGGACCGAATCCTACGAGCAGTACTTC. Full variable domain (remainder filled in from reference TRBV11-3 and TRBJ2-7): EAGVVQSPRYKIIEKKQPVAFWCNPISGHNTLYWYLQNLGQGPELLIRYENEEAVDDSQLPKDRFSAERLKGVDSTLKIQPAELGDSAVYLCASSFGTESYEQYFGPGTRLTVT.

V usage is TRBV18 and J usage is TRBJ2-1; D is unclear. The CDR3 is 12 residues long. V lost 4 bases, J lost 4 bases, and 5 bases lay in between. Germline-derived CDR1 and CDR2 are KGHSH and LQKENI. The CDR3: CASSLQYNEQFF. In nucleotides, the CDR3 is TGTGCCAGCTCACTCCAATACAATGAGCAGTTCTTC.

This chain links TRBV30 with TRBJ2-3, with a possible D match to TRBD1 (6 bases). Per germline, CDR1 GTSNPN and CDR2 SVGIG (reference sequence). The CDR3 has 18 residues. Trimming removed 0 bases from V and 0 bases from J, with 19 bases in between. The CDR3 sequence is CAWSVLFLGQTSTDTQYF. The CDR3 coding sequence is TGTGCCTGGAGTGTACTTTTTTTAGGACAGACTAGCACAGATACGCAGTATTTT.

In this sample, this clone turned up a few times. The V gene is TRBV23-1, the J gene TRBJ2-7; 7 bases match TRBD1. TRBV23-1 is marked as an open reading frame, function uncertain. The CDR3 sequence is 13 residues long. Trimming cost V 4 bases and J 4 bases; bases outside gene matches: 4. This CDR3 reads CASSRPDRYEQYF. The CDR3 coding sequence is TGCGCCAGCAGTCGCCCGGACAGGTACGAGCAGTACTTC.

This chain links TRBV7-6 with TRBJ2-7, with 11 bases fitting TRBD2. Per germline, CDR1 SGHVS and CDR2 FNYEAQ. V gave up 4 bases and J gave up 1 base; unmatched junction bases: 3. The CDR3 has 15 residues. This chain's CDR3 is CASSSLAGESYEQYF. The CDR3 DNA reads TGTGCCAGCAGCTCACTAGCGGGAGAGTCCTACGAGCAGTACTTC.

The chain has TRBV7-3 and TRBJ2-2; TRBD2 matches at 12 bases. Germline assignment: CDR1 SGHTA and CDR2 FQGTGA. CDR3 size: 19 residues. J lost 2 bases, V lost 1 base, and 8 bases had no gene match. CDR3 in DNA: TGTGCCAGCAGCTTAAGAAAGACTAGCGGGAGCTTTAACACCGGGGAGCTGTTTTTT. It codes for CASSLRKTSGSFNTGELFF.

This chain uses TRBV11-2 with TRBJ2-7, with D possibly matching TRBD2 (5 bases). The CDR3 covers 14 residues. The germline gives CDR1 SGHAT, CDR2 FQNNGV. Trimming pared 4 bases from V and 0 bases from J, leaving 10 bases between. The CDR3 nucleotides read TGTGCCAGCAGCTCCTCGGGGAGCTCCTACGAGCAGTACTTC. It specifies CASSSSGSSYEQYF.

In its sample, this clone was seen once. The chain joins TRBV19 to TRBJ2-1; TRBD2 matches 9 bases. V was pared by 6 bases and J by 3 bases, with 6 bases of the junction left unmatched. This CDR3 comprises 15 residues. The V gene's germline CDR1 is LNHDA and CDR2 SQIVND (reference sequence). This CDR3 is CASSLSSGIYNEQFF. For the CDR3, the DNA is TGTGCCAGTAGCCTATCTAGCGGGATCTACAATGAGCAGTTCTTC.

The genes are TRBV28 and TRBJ1-2; the D is unclear. V was shortened by 5 bases and J by 8 bases, with 12 bases between the two germline ends. The CDR3 covers 12 residues. Germline V gene lookup returns CDR1 MDHEN and CDR2 SYDVKM. DNA of the CDR3: TGTGCCAGCAGTCCATTATTGGAGGGCTACACCTTC. The encoded protein is CASSPLLEGYTF.

The rearrangement links TRBV7-9 to TRBJ2-1, with 9 positions matching TRBD1. Germline V lookup: CDR1 SEHNR, CDR2 FQNEAQ (reference sequence). Trimming removed 2 bases from V and 9 bases from J; junction bases left unmatched: 11. There are 16 residues in the CDR3. The CDR3 region is CASSLLRDRDFVEQFF. CDR3 nucleotide sequence: TGTGCCAGCAGCTTATTACGGGACAGGGATTTTGTTGAGCAGTTCTTC. Based on the CDR3 plus reference TRBV7-9 and TRBJ2-1, the full variable domain is DTGVSQNPRHKITKRGQNVTFRCDPISEHNRLYWYRQTLGQGPEFLTYFQNEAQLEKSRLLSDRFSAERPKGSFSTLEIQRTEQGDSAMYLCASSLLRDRDFVEQFFGPGTRLTVL.

This clone has a single count. The V and J genes are TRBV30 and TRBJ2-2, with TRBD1 matching over 11 bases. CDR1 GTSNPN and CDR2 SVGIG come from the germline V gene (reference sequence). The junction had 4 bases not matched to a gene; V was cut back by 5 bases and J by 5 bases. The CDR3 runs 14 residues. CDR3 in amino acids: CAWVDRGRTGELFF. The CDR3, as DNA: TGTGCCTGGGTGGACAGGGGGCGTACCGGGGAGCTGTTTTTT.

The V and J genes are TRBV5-1 and TRBJ2-1; D might be TRBD2 (6 bases). The CDR3 covers 14 residues. Germline CDR1 is SGHRS and CDR2 is YFSETQ. V dropped 4 bases and J dropped 0 bases, with 8 bases sitting between them. This chain's CDR3 is CASSPGVSYNEQFF. The CDR3 bases are TGCGCCAGCAGCCCGGGGGTCTCCTACAATGAGCAGTTCTTC.